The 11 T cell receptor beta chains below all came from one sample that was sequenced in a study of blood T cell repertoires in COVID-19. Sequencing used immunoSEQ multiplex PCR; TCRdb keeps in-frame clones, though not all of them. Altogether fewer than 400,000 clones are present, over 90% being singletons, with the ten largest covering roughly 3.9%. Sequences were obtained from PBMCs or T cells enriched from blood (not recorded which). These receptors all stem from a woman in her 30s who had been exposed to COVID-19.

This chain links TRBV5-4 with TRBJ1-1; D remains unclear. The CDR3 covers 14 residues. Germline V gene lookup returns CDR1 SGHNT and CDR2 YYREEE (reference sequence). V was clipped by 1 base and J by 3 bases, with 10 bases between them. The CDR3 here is CASSLPRGDTEAFF. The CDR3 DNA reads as TGTGCCAGCAGCTTGCCCCGGGGAGACACTGAAGCTTTCTTT.

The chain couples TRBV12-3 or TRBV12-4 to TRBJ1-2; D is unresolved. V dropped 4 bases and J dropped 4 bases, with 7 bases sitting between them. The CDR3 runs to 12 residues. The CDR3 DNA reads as TGTGCCAGCAGTTATAGTTTCTATGGCTACACCTTC. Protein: CASSYSFYGYTF.

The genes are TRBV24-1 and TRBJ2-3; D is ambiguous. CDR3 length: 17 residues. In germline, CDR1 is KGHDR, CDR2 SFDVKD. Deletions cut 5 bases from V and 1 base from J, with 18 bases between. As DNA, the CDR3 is TGTGCCACCAGTGCCTCTGACTCCTGGATGGGCACAGATACGCAGTATTTT. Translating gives CATSASDSWMGTDTQYF.

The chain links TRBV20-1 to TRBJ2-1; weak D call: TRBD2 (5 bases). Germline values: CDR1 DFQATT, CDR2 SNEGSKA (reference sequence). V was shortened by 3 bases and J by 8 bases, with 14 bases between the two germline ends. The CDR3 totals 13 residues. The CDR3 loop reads CSASRGVSDEQFF. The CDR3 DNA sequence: TGCAGTGCTAGTCGGGGAGTGAGCGATGAGCAGTTCTTC.

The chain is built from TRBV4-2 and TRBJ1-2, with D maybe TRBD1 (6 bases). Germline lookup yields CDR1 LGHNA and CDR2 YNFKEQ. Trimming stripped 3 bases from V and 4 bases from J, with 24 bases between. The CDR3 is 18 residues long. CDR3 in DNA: TGTGCCAGCAGCCACGACGCCCCGAGGGGGGAGGGGGGCTATGGCTACACCTTC. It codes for CASSHDAPRGEGGYGYTF.

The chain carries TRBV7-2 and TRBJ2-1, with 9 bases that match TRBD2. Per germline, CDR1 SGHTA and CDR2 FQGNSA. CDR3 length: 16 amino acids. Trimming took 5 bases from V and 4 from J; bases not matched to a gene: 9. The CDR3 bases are TGTGCCAGCAGCCCGGGGCTAGCGGGGTGGTACAATGAGCAGTTCTTC. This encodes CASSPGLAGWYNEQFF.

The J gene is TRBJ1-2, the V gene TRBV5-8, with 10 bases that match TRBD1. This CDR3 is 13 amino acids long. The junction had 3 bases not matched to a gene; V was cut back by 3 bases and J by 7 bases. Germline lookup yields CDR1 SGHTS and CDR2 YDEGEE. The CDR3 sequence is CASSSTGGVGYTF. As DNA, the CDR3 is TGTGCCAGCAGCTCGACAGGGGGCGTTGGCTACACCTTC.

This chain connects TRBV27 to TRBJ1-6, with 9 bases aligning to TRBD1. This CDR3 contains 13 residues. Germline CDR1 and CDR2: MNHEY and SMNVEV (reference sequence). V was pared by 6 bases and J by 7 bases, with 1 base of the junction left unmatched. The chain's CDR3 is CASSGTGNSPLHF. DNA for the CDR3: TGTGCCAGCAGCGGGACAGGGAATTCACCCCTCCACTTT.

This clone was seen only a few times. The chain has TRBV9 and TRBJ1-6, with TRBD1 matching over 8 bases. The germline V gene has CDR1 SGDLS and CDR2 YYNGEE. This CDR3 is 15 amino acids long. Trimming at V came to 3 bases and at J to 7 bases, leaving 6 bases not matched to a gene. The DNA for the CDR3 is TGTGCCAGCAGCGCCGAGACAGGGGACAATTCACCCCTCCACTTT. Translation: CASSAETGDNSPLHF.

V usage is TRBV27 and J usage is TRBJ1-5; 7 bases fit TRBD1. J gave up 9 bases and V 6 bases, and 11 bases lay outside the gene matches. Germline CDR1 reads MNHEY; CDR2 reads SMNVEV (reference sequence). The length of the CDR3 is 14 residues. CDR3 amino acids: CASSKGQPGRPQHF. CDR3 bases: TGTGCCAGCAGCAAGGGACAGCCCGGACGGCCCCAGCATTTT.

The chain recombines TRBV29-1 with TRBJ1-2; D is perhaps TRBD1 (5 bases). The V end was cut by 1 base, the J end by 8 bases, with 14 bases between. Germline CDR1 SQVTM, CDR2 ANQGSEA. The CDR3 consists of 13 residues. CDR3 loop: CSVEAQARGGYTF. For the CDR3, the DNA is TGCAGCGTTGAAGCACAGGCGCGTGGCGGCTACACCTTC.